This entry describes one TCR beta chain. Its antigen is undetermined. The sample belongs to a study of post-analysis software for immune sequencing data. Germline V CDR1 and CDR2: SGHKS, YYEKEE (reference sequence). The CDR3 has 15 residues. V was clipped by 4 bases and J by 7 bases; unmatched bases: 9. Findings and caveats of the study: Diversity measured as normalized Chao1 was significantly lower in multiple sclerosis patients than in controls. In patients, roughly five TRBV segments were more frequent than in controls, with TRBV5-6, TRBV5-1 and TRBV20-1 among them. Pronounced co-clustering by F measure was evident among identically batched samples.

Built from TCR beta cDNA, the libraries had unique molecular identifiers in them. Around 460,000 cDNA molecules came from roughly 0.93 to 9.6 million T cells. One entry per CDR3 protein results from TCRdb running MiXCR on the PCR reads. Of 600,000 to 700,000 distinct CDR3 sequences listed, 55% to 60% are singletons. The chain couples TRBV5-5 to TRBJ2-1; 9 bases align to TRBD2. The sequence came from a girl aged 2 to 9 with multiple sclerosis. Source material: blood. The chain's CDR3 is CASSMRSSGNNEQFF. Written as DNA, the CDR3 is TGTGCCAGCAGCATGAGGTCTAGCGGGAATAATGAGCAGTTCTTC.